This entry lists 3 T cell receptor beta chains sequenced from one sample in a study of T cell responses to AZD1222 COVID-19 vaccine. Using immunoSEQ multiplex PCR, the repertoire was profiled, and TCRdb retains in-frame clones only, with some absent. Of around 99,000 clones in the sample, 92% were seen once. Here the sequenced sample was peripheral blood, taken 28 days after the second AZD1222 dose. The receptors were sampled from an adult who received the AZD1222 COVID-19 vaccine.

The gene calls are TRBV2 and TRBJ2-4; D unresolved. There are 17 residues in the CDR3. The germline V gene has CDR1 SNHLY and CDR2 FYNNEI. The V end lost 9 bases, the J end lost 0 bases, and 21 bases lay between the germline ends. Here the CDR3 reads CARIRTTFKLAKNIQYF. In nucleotides, the CDR3 is TGTGCCAGGATCAGGACGACCTTTAAACTAGCCAAAAACATTCAGTACTTC.

This sequence joins TRBV5-1 and TRBJ2-1; 11 nucleotides agree with TRBD2. Germline CDR1 reads SGHRS; CDR2 reads YFSETQ. V was clipped by 2 bases and J by 9 bases; unmatched bases: 4. The CDR3 has 14 amino acids. CDR3 nucleotides: TGCGCCAGCAGCTTTAGCGGGGGGGACCGTGAGCAGTTCTTC. It specifies CASSFSGGDREQFF.

CDR3 nucleotide sequence: TGTGCCAGCAGTTGGGGACAGGGGAGATCCTACGAGCAGTACTTC. It is translated as CASSWGQGRSYEQYF. V gene TRBV27 combines with J gene TRBJ2-7, with 10 bases that match TRBD1. Germline V CDR1 and CDR2: MNHEY, SMNVEV (reference sequence). This CDR3 has 15 amino acids. With 4 bases clipped from V and 1 base from J, the junction kept 4 bases outside the gene matches.